This T cell receptor (beta chain) appears in the sequencing data of a study of cytomegalovirus exposure and HLA in healthy donors. Broader study findings: Researchers catalogued about 160 TCR beta chains as cytomegalovirus-associated. A later analysis reported that several of the most significant clusters appeared to be linked to common viral pathogens, among them Epstein-Barr virus.

CDR1 MNHNS and CDR2 SASEGT come from the germline V gene. The V and J ends lost 2 bases and 7 bases respectively, with 8 bases between them. This CDR3 spans 12 amino acids. Nominal health characterized the donors when sampled, though unrecorded immune exposures were likely. A note on this clone: The antigen is undetermined.

This PCR relied on a set of 60 Vbeta primers and 13 Jbeta primers. Per the study methods: Unique TCR beta chains numbered 80 million to 95 million in a later analysis, with about 9.9 million shared. Some clones are missing from TCRdb's copy, which holds only in-frame ones; the method was immunoSEQ multiplex PCR. The V and J calls and clone size are taken from that table; D and trimming were inferred from the DNA. The table shows roughly 120,000 clones, with 81% occurring only once. The gene calls are TRBV6-1 and TRBJ1-1, with D hard to call. Sequencing input: PBMCs. The receptor's source is a middle-aged woman in good health and CMV-seronegative. The CDR3 nucleotides are TGTGCCAGCAGTGAAAGTTGGCTTGAAGCTTTCTTT. Encoded protein: CASSESWLEAFF.